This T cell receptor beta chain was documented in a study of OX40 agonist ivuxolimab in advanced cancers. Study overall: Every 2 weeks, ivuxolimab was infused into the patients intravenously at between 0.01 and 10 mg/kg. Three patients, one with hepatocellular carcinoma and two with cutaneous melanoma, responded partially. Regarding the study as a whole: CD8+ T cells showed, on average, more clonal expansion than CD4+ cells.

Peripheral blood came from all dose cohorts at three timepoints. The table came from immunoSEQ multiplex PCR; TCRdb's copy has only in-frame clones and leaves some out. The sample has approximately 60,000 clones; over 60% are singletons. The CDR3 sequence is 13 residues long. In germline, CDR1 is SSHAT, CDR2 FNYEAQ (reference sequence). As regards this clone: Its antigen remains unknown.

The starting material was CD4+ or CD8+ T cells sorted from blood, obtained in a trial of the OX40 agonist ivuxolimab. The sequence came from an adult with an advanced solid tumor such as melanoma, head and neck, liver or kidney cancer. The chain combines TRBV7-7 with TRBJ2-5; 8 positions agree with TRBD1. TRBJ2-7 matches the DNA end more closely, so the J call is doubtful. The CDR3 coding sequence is TGTGCCAGCAGCTTGGGACAGGAATACGAGCAGTACTTC. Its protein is CASSLGQEYEQYF.